A single T cell receptor (beta chain) is shown here with its context. In the authors' methods: Estimation of nucleated cell counts relied on the amplification of reference gene primers. The method was immunoSEQ multiplex PCR; TCRdb's version includes in-frame clones alone and lacks a portion of them. V and J calls and clone size are those listed in that table; D and trimming were worked out from the DNA. The sample has about 130,000 clones; 88% are singletons. This sample stems from a study of blood T cell repertoires in COVID-19. With 0 bases clipped from V and 9 bases from J, the junction kept 10 bases outside the gene matches. Per the germline V gene, CDR1 is SGDLS and CDR2 is YYNGEE. CDR3 length: 15 amino acids.

The J gene is TRBJ1-2, the V gene TRBV9, with 8 bases lining up with TRBD1. The clonotype comes from a man aged 45-65 years with acute or convalescent COVID-19. Sequencing input: peripheral blood. This CDR3 reads CASSVVDRGLRSYTF. CDR3 nucleotides: TGTGCCAGCAGCGTAGTCGACAGGGGACTCCGAAGCTACACCTTC. Full variable domain (remainder filled in from reference TRBV9 and TRBJ1-2): DSGVTQTPKHLITATGQRVTLRCSPRSGDLSVYWYQQSLDQGLQFLIQYYNGEERAKGNILERFSAQQFPDLHSELNLSSLELGDSALYFCASSVVDRGLRSYTFGSGTRLTVV.